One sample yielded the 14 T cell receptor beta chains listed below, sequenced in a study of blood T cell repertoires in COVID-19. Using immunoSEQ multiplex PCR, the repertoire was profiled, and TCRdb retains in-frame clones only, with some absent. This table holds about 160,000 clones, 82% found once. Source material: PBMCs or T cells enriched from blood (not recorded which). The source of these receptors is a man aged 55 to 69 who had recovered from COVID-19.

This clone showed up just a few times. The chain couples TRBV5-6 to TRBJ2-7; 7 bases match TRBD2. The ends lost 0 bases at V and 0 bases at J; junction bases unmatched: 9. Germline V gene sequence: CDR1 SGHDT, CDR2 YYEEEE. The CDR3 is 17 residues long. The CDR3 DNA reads TGTGCCAGCAGCTTGGTATGGGCGGGAGAGAGCTCCTACGAGCAGTACTTC. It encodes CASSLVWAGESSYEQYF. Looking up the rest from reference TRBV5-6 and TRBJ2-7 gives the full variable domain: DAGVTQSPTHLIKTRGQQVTLRCSPKSGHDTVSWYQQALGQGPQFIFQYYEEEERQRGNFPDRFSGHQFPNYSSELNVNALLLGDSALYLCASSLVWAGESSYEQYFGPGTRLTVT.

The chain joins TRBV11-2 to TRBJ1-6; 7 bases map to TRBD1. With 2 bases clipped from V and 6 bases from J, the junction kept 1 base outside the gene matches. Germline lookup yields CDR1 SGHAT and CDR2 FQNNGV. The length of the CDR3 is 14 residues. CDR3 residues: CASSLRDSNSPLHF. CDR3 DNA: TGTGCCAGCAGCTTACGGGACAGTAATTCACCCCTCCACTTT. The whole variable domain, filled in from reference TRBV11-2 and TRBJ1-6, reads EAGVAQSPRYKIIEKRQSVAFWCNPISGHATLYWYQQILGQGPKLLIQFQNNGVVDDSQLPKDRFSAERLKGVDSTLKIQPAKLEDSAVYLCASSLRDSNSPLHFGNGTRLTVT.

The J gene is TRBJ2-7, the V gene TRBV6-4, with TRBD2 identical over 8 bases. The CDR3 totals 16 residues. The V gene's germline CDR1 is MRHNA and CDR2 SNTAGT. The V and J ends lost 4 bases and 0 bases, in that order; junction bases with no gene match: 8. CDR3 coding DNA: TGTGCCAGCAGTGCCTCGGAGCGGGAGTGCTCCTACGAGCAGTACTTC. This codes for CASSASERECSYEQYF.

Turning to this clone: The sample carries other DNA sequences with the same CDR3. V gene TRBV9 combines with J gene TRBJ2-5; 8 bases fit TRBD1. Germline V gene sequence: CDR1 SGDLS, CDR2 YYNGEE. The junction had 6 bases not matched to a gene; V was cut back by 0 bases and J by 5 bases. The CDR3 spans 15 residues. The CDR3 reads CASSVGQGQRETQYF. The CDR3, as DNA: TGTGCCAGCAGCGTAGGACAGGGGCAGAGGGAGACCCAGTACTTC.

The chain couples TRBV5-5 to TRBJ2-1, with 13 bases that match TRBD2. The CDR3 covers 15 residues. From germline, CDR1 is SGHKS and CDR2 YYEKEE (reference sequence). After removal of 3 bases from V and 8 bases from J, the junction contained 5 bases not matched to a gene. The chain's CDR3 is CASSSLAGGSHEQFF. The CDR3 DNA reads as TGTGCCAGCAGCTCACTAGCGGGAGGGTCCCATGAGCAGTTCTTC.

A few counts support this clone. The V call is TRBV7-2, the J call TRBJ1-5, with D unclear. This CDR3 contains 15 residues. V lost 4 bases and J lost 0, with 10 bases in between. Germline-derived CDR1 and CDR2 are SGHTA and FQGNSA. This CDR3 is CASSSDFYSNQPQHF. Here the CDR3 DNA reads TGTGCCAGCAGCTCGGACTTTTATAGCAATCAGCCCCAGCATTTT.

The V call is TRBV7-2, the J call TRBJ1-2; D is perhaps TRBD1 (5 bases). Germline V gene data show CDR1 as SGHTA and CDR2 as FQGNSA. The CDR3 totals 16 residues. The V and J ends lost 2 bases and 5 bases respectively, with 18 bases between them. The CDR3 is CASSLKVEAGRYGYTF. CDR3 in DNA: TGTGCCAGCAGCTTAAAAGTCGAGGCAGGGCGGTATGGCTACACCTTC.

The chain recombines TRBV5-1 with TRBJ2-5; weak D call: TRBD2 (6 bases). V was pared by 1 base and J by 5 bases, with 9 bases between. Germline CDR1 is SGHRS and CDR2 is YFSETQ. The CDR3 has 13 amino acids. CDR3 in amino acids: CASSLYGSETQYF. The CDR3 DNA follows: TGCGCCAGCAGCTTGTACGGGAGTGAGACCCAGTACTTC. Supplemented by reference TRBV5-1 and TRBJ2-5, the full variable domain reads KAGVTQTPRYLIKTRGQQVTLSCSPISGHRSVSWYQQTPGQGLQFLFEYFSETQRNKGNFPGRFSGRQFSNSRSEMNVSTLELGDSALYLCASSLYGSETQYFGPGTRLLVL.

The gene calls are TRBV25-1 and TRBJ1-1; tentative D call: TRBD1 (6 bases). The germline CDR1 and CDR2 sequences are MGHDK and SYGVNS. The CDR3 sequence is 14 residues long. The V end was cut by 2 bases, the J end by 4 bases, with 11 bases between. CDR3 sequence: CASSEGWGLTEAFF. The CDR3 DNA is TGTGCCAGCAGTGAAGGGTGGGGGCTCACTGAAGCTTTCTTT.

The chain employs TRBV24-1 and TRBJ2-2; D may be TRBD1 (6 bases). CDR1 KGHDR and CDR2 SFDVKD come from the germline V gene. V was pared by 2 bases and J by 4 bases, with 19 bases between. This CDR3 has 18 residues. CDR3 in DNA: TGTGCCACCAGTGATTCCTCCAGGGGCCGCCTGGCCACCGGGGAGCTGTTTTTT. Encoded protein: CATSDSSRGRLATGELFF.

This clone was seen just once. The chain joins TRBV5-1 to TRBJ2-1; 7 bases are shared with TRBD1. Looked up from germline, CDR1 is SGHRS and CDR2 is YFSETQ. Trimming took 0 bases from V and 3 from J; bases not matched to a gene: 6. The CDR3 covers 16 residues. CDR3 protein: CASSLDGQAGYNEQFF. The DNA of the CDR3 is TGCGCCAGCAGCTTGGACGGACAGGCGGGCTACAATGAGCAGTTCTTC.

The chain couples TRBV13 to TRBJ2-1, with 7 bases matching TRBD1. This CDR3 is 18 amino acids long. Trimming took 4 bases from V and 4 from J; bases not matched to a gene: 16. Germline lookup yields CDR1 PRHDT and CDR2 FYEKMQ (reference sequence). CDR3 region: CASSSTDREVNRYNEQFF. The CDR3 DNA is TGTGCCAGCAGCTCCACCGACAGGGAAGTCAACCGATACAATGAGCAGTTCTTC.

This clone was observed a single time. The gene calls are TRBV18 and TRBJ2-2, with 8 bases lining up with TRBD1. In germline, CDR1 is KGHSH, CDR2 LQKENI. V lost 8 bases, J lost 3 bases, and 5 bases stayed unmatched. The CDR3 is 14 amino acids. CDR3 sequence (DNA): TGTGCCAGCCTCCTGACAGGGGACACCGGGGAGCTGTTTTTT. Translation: CASLLTGDTGELFF.

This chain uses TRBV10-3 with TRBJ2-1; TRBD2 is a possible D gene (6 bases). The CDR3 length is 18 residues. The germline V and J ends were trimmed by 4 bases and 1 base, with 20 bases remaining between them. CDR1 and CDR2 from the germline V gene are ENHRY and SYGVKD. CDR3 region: CAISGSDFLARSYNEQFF. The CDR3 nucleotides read TGTGCCATCAGTGGCTCGGATTTTCTAGCGAGATCCTACAATGAGCAGTTCTTC.